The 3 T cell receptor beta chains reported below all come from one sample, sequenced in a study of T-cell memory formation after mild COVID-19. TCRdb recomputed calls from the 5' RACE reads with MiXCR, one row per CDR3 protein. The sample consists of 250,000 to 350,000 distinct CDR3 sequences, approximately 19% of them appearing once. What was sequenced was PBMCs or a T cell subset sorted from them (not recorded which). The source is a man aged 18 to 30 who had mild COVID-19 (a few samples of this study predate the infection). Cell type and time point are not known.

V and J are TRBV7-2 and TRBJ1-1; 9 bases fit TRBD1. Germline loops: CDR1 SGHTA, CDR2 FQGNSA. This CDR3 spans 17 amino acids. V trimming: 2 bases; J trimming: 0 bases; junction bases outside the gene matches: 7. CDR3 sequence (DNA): TGTGCCAGCAGCTTAACCGGGACAGGGCGCATGAACACTGAAGCTTTCTTT. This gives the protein CASSLTGTGRMNTEAFF.

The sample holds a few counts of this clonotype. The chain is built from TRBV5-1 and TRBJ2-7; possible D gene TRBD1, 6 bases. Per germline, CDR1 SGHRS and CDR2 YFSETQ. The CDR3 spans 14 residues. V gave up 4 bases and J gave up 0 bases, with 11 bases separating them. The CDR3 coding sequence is TGCGCCAGCAGCGGACAGCTTAGCTCCTACGAGCAGTACTTC. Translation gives CASSGQLSSYEQYF.

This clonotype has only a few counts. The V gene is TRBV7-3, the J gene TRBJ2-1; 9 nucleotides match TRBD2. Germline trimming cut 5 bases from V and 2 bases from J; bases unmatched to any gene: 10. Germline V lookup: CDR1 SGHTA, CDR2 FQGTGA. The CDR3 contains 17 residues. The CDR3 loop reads CASSAHSERGAYNEQFF. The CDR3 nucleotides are TGTGCCAGCAGCGCACACTCTGAGCGGGGGGCCTACAATGAGCAGTTCTTC.